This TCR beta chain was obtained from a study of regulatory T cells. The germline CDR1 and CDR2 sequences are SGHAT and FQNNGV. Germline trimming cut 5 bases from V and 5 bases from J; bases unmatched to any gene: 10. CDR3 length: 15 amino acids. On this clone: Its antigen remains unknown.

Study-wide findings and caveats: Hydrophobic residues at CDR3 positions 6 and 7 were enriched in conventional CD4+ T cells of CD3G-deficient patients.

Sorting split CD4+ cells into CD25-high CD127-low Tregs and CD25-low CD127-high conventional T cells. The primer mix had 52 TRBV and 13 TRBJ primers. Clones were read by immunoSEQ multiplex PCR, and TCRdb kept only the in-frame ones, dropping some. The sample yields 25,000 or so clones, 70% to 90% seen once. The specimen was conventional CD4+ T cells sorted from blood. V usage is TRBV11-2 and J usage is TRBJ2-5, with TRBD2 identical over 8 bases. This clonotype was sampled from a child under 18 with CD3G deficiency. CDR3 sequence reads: CASSPQGLARETQYF. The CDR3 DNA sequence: TGTGCCAGCAGCCCCCAAGGACTAGCAAGGGAGACCCAGTACTTC.